The subject of this entry is one TCR beta chain. Its antigen is unknown. The germline V gene encodes CDR1 LGHNA and CDR2 YSLEER. The CDR3 extends over 15 amino acids. The entry carries no DNA sequence. This sample was taken from a study of synovial regulatory T cells in juvenile arthritis. Study observations and caveats: CDR3 overlap with synovial Tregs was higher for iaTregs than other blood Tregs. TCR diversity was lower in inflammation-associated blood Treg cells than in other blood Treg cells.

Sequencing was performed with immunoSEQ multiplex PCR; in TCRdb, only in-frame clones are kept and a portion is missing. The repertoire table contains about 10,000 clones. The sample consisted of Treg cells from blood. Sample subset: remaining (HLA-DR-negative) circulating blood Treg cells. The TCR originated in a donor aged 2-30 years with juvenile idiopathic arthritis. The rearrangement joins TRBV4-3 to TRBJ1-2. The CDR3 is CASSQDSGGFYGYTF.